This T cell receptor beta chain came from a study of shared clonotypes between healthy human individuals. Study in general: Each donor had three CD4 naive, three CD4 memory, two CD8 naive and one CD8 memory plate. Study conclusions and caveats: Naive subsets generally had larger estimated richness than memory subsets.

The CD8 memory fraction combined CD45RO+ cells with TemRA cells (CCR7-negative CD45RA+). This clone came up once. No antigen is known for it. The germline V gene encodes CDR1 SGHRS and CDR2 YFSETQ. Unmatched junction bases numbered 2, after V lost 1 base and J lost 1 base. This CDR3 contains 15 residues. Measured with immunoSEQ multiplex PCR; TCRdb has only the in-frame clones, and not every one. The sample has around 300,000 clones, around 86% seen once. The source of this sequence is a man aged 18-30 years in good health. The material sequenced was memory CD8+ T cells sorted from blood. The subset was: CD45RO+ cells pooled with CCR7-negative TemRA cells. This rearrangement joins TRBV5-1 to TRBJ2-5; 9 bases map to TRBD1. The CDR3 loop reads CASSLNRGRQETQYF. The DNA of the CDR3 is TGCGCCAGCAGCTTGAACAGGGGGCGCCAAGAGACCCAGTACTTC.